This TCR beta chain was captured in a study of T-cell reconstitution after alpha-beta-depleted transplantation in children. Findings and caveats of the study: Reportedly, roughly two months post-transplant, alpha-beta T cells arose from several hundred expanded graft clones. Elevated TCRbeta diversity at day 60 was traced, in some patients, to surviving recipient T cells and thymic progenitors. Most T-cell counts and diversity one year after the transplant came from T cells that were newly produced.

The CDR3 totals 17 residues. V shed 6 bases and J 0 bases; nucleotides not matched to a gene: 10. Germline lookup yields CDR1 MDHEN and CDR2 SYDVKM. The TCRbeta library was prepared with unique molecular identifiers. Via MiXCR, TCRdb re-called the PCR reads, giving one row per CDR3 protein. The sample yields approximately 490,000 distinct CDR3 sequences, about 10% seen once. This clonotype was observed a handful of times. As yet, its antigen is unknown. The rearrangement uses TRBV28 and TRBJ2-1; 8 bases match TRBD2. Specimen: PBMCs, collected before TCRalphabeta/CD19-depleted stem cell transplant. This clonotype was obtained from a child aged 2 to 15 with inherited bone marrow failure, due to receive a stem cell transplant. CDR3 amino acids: CASRPHSGVPSYNEQFF. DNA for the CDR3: TGTGCCAGCAGGCCCCATAGCGGGGTACCCTCCTACAATGAGCAGTTCTTC.